This T cell receptor beta chain derives from a study of blood T cells in healthy people across ages (dated by TCRdb to about 2015). Some background on the complete study: Template switching captured roughly one uniquely barcoded TCR beta cDNA molecule per two T cells in model experiments. Donors of different ages were randomly distributed across sequencing lanes to avoid experimental bias. The study analyzed two additional independent replicas of 1 million unique cDNA reads from the same blood draw for two donors, one aged 18 to 29 and one aged 80 or older. To track age-related changes in TCR beta repertoire diversity, the study relied on deep sequencing normalized with unique cDNA molecular identifiers. The donors were split into four age groups: young (average 16 years), middle-aged (39), aged (approximately 60) and long-lived (roughly 88). Results and caveats for the whole study, not just this receptor: Compared with the aged group, the long-lived group had more naive CD4+ T cells, fewer expanded clones and increased TCR diversity, suggesting age selection. Donor CMV infection status was unknown, potentially confounding age-related changes in expanded clonotypes. Since profiling was done on bulk unsorted PBMCs, naive and antigen-experienced compartments could not be conclusively compared. Estimates of total diversity based on one million sequenced T cells were considered lower bounds and underestimates. There was a strong correlation between observed TCR beta diversity and the percentage of naive T cells measured by flow cytometry. Observed TCR beta diversity per million T cells fell roughly linearly with age, and a significant reduction was already apparent by age approximately 40.

Systemically healthy Caucasian individuals from Russia, 39 in total and aged roughly 6 to 95 years, were included as donors. Approximately 9.7 milliliters of peripheral blood were drawn from each donor into EDTA-treated Vacutainer tubes. Ficoll-Paque density-gradient centrifugation was used to isolate PBMCs, with at least 7 million obtained per sample. Total RNA, at least 5.5 micrograms per sample, was extracted from PBMCs with Trizol reagent. The percentages of naive CD45RAhigh/CD27high T cells were determined by flow cytometry on a PBMC aliquot from every donor. The library was built by means of 5' RACE. The instrument was an Illumina HiSeq 2500. A second PCR of about 7 to 12 cycles was run with a J-beta primer mix and a sample-barcoded 5' primer. Each TCR beta cDNA molecule received a unique molecular identifier from a template-switch 5' adaptor carrying 12 random nucleotides. At least 2.5 million CDR3-containing paired-end reads were obtained from each sample. First-strand cDNA was synthesized from all RNA with the Mint cDNA synthesis kit, primed by a TRBC-specific oligonucleotide. After uracil-DNA glycosylase treatment, a first 18-cycle PCR used universal primers M1SS and BC2_uni_R on all cDNA. The authors processed their data as follows. Normalization of each sample was performed by random selection of 1 million high-quality reads, each carrying a distinct molecular identifier. Instead of being binned into consensus sequences, reads that shared molecular identifiers were thrown out. MiTCR, run with a Q25 quality threshold and the strictest error-elimination algorithm, handled CDR3 identification, clonotype clustering and error correction. A nonparametric unseen species model using Euler transformation provided a lower-bound estimate of total TCR beta diversity. TCRdb took the public reads, trimmed them with fastp at Q25, ran MiXCR for clone calling and kept in-frame beta chains. Under each unique CDR3 protein, matching rows form one entry showing the most common genes and DNA. In this record, the V and J calls reflect TCRdb's handling and not the investigators' own analysis. The sample contains hundreds of thousands of distinct CDR3 sequences, around 48% of them found a single time. About 32% of the sample lies in the top ten.

About this clonotype: Which antigen it targets is not known. The record has no base qualities; no much larger clone is one base away.

The CDR3 measures 16 amino acids from cysteine to phenylalanine. The retained sequence is limited to the CDR3, 48 bases, with the frame set at the first base. Trimming at the junction amounts to 1 base on V and 0 bases on J, and the germline ends lie 12 bases apart. CDR1 and CDR2 are read off the germline V gene as SGHRS and YFSETQ. Rearrangement joined TRBV5-1 to TRBJ2-3; a weak D assignment points to TRBD2 (5 bases agree). The sequenced sample consisted of blood. This receptor was obtained from a woman in her fifties or sixties in good health. The bases are TGCGCCAGCAGCTTGCGGGGATCAGCTAGCACAGATACGCAGTATTTT. The resulting protein is CASSLRGSASTDTQYF. Reference TRBV5-1 and TRBJ2-3 proteins supply the regions before and after the CDR3; the full variable domain is: KAGVTQTPRYLIKTRGQQVTLSCSPISGHRSVSWYQQTPGQGLQFLFEYFSETQRNKGNFPGRFSGRQFSNSRSEMNVSTLELGDSALYLCASSLRGSASTDTQYFGPGTRLTVL.